The next 2 T cell receptor beta chains were all read from a single sample in a study of vaccination and CD4 T cells after COVID-19. No antigens are known for them. Sequencing of the DNA from cultured CD4+ T cells was carried out with the Oncomine TCR Beta short-read assay. In TCRdb, the PCR reads were re-called with MiXCR into one record per CDR3 protein. The profile covers about 20,000 distinct CDR3 sequences, with roughly half appearing a single time and 13% taken by the ten largest. The treatment was: roughly 10-day PBMC culture with coronavirus spike peptide pools or control peptides (ViraFEST assay). Source material: CD4+ T cells from blood, cultured in vitro. These receptors all stem from a human donor who had recovered from COVID-19.

The gene calls are TRBV20-1 and TRBJ2-4; D possibly corresponds to TRBD1 (5 bases). V was trimmed by 0 bases and J by 7 bases, leaving 13 bases between them. CDR3 length: 14 amino acids. The germline V gene has CDR1 DFQATT and CDR2 SNEGSKA (reference sequence). The DNA of the CDR3 is TGCAGTGCTAGAGATTCGGCAGGGTCGAACATTCAGTACTTC. As protein: CSARDSAGSNIQYF.

The rearrangement joins TRBV6-2 or TRBV6-3 to TRBJ1-2, with no clear D. The CDR3 is 11 residues long. V dropped 5 bases and J dropped 7 bases, with 8 bases sitting between them. Germline V lookup: CDR1 MNHEY, CDR2 SVGEGT. CDR3 region: CASSPKGGYTF. Written as DNA, the CDR3 is TGTGCCAGCAGTCCCAAGGGTGGCTACACCTTC.